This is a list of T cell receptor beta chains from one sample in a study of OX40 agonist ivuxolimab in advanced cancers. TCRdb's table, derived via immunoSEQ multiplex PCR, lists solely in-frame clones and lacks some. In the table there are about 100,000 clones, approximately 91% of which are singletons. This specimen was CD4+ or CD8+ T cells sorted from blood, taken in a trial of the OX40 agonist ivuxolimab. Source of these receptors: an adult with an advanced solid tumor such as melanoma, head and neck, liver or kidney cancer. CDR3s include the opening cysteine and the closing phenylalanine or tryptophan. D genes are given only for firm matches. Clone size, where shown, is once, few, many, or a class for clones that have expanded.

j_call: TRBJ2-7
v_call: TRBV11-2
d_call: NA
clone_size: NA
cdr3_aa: CASSSFPGDQDYEQYF

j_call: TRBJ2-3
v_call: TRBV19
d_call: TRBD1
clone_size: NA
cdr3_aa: CASTGQGSTDTQYF

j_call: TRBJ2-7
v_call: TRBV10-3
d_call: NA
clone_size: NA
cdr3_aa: CAISESGFPAVSYEQYF

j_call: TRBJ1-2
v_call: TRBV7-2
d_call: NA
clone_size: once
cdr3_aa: CASSWPSGGYTF

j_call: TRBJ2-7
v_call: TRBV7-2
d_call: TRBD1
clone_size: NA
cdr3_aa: CASSSPDRGKGEQYF

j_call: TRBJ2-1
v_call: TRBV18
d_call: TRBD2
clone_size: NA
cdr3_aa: CASSPGTSNNEQFF

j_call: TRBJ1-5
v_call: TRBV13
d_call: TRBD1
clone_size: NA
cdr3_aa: CASSLGTGENSSNQPQHF

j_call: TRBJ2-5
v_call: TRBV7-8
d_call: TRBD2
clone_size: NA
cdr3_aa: CASSPRTTPGGQETQYF

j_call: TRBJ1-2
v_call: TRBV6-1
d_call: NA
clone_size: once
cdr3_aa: CASSDSGGNYGYTF

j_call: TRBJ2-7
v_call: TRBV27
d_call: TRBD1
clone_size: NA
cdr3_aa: CASSVTGGEQYF

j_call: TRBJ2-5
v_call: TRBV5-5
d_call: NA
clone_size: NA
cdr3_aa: CASRFTGEQVETQYF

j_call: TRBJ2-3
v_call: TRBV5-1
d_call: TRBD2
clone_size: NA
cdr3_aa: CASSSGTSGSMADTQYF

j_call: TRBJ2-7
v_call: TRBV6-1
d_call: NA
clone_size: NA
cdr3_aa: CDSSEDSSGQWSYEQYF

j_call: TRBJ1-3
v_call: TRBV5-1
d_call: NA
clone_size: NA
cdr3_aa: CASSLAPDGNTIYF

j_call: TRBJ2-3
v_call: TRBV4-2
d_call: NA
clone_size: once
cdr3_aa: CASSQATGSDTQYF

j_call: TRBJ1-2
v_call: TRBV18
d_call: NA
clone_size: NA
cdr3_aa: CASSPTEDPPNYGYTF